This record covers a single T cell receptor beta chain. Its antigen is unidentified. TCRdb passed the reads through MiXCR, listing each CDR3 protein once. The repertoire holds 270,000 or so distinct CDR3 sequences, approximately 15% seen once, with more than 45% in the top ten. This record belongs to a study of T cell repertoires in cytomegalovirus infection. Whole-study results and caveats: Across the ex vivo response, the dominant clonotypes were HLA-C-restricted CMV-specific TCR beta clonotypes.

CDR3 size: 14 residues. The germline CDR1 and CDR2 sequences are SGHDT and YYEEEE. V was cut by 6 bases and J by 0 bases, with 12 bases left in between. The V call is TRBV5-6, the J call TRBJ1-1; D gene uncertain. The origin of this receptor is a human donor in good health (CMV status not recorded). Some clones in this sample may be carry-over from other donors' samples. Material: CD8+ T cells from PBMCs. The chain's CDR3 is CASMLSGVNTEAFF. In DNA form, the CDR3 reads TGTGCCAGCATGCTGTCCGGGGTGAACACTGAAGCTTTCTTT. Using reference TRBV5-6 and TRBJ1-1 for the parts outside the CDR3, the full variable domain is DAGVTQSPTHLIKTRGQQVTLRCSPKSGHDTVSWYQQALGQGPQFIFQYYEEEERQRGNFPDRFSGHQFPNYSSELNVNALLLGDSALYLCASMLSGVNTEAFFGQGTRLTVV.